This T cell receptor (beta chain) was sequenced in a study of graft-versus-host responses after intestinal transplantation. About the study: The recipients all started with anti-thymocyte globulin induction and then took tacrolimus and steroids for approximately 3 years. Points from the study as a whole: Allografts carried high graft-versus-host to host-versus-graft clonal ratios in patients having graft-donor T cell macrochimerism. The study associated peak circulating GvH clone levels with early post-transplant HvG declines. GvH clones appeared in recipient marrow, some first in ileum or blood.

This clone showed up just a few times. Its specificity is unknown. Here immunoSEQ multiplex PCR was the method, and the copy in TCRdb shows in-frame clones only, minus some. The sample holds roughly 110,000 clones, approximately 90% seen once. CDR3 length: 15 residues. Germline V gene data show CDR1 as MNHEY and CDR2 as SVGAGI. V lost 0 bases and J lost 2, with 11 bases in between. The input for sequencing was unstimulated CD4+ T cells sorted from spleen or lymph node cells, taken before transplant. The receptor comes from a human donor who was the organ donor for an intestinal transplant. This rearrangement joins TRBV6-5 to TRBJ2-7, with a tentative D call TRBD2 (6 bases). CDR3 residues: CASSYSILATYEQYF. The CDR3, as DNA: TGTGCCAGCAGTTACTCGATACTAGCAACCTACGAGCAGTACTTC.